Listed below are T cell receptor beta chains from one sample, sequenced in a study of blood T cell repertoires in COVID-19. Sequenced by immunoSEQ multiplex PCR; TCRdb stores in-frame clones only, minus some. The data contain 200,000 or so clones, around 85% of them singletons. Specimen: peripheral blood. The receptors derive from a woman aged 70-85 years with acute or convalescent COVID-19. Both conserved end residues are part of each CDR3. A D gene is named only where the DNA matches it firmly. Clone size is shown for a subset of rows, as once, few, many or a class of expanded clone.

length,J,V,D,size,CDR3,DNA
13,TRBJ1-6,TRBV5-4,.,.,CASSLNNNSPLHF,TGTGCCAGCAGCTTAAATAATAATTCACCCCTCCACTTT
16,TRBJ1-4,TRBV4-1,.,.,CASSQGTGTTNEKLFF,TGCGCCAGCAGCCAAGGCACAGGGACAACTAATGAAAAACTGTTTTTT
16,TRBJ2-2,TRBV5-1,TRBD2,once,CASSSGTSGMNGELFF,TGCGCCAGCAGCTCTGGGACTAGCGGGATGAACGGGGAGCTGTTTTTT
16,TRBJ1-4,TRBV6-5,TRBD1,.,CASSYSSGTAGEKLFF,TGTGCCAGCAGTTACTCTTCGGGGACAGCCGGCGAAAAACTGTTTTTT
15,TRBJ2-5,TRBV5-8,TRBD2,.,CASRGGTRLLETQYF,TGTGCCAGCAGGGGGGGGACCCGACTCCTAGAGACCCAGTACTTC
13,TRBJ1-1,TRBV2,.,.,CASLGGVNTEAFF,TGTGCCAGCCTAGGGGGGGTAAACACTGAAGCTTTCTTT
13,TRBJ2-7,TRBV19,.,.,CASRLQGSYEQYF,TGTGCCAGTAGGTTACAGGGATCCTACGAGCAGTACTTC
11,TRBJ2-1,TRBV28,.,.,CASSTRQKKFF,TGTGCCAGCAGTACCCGTCAGAAGAAGTTCTTC
14,TRBJ1-6,TRBV28,.,.,CASTRELRDSPLHF,TGTGCCAGCACAAGGGAGCTCCGGGATTCACCCCTCCACTTT
13,TRBJ1-5,TRBV6-5,.,once,CASSYRSNQPQHF,TGTGCCAGCAGTTACCGGTCGAATCAGCCCCAGCATTTT
19,TRBJ1-6,TRBV5-1,TRBD1,few,CASSLGTRGPSSYNSPLHF,TGCGCCAGCAGCTTGGGAACCAGGGGGCCGAGCTCCTATAATTCACCCCTCCACTTT
16,TRBJ2-5,TRBV2,TRBD2,.,CASSPWTSGSQETQYF,TGTGCCAGCAGCCCCTGGACTAGCGGAAGTCAAGAGACCCAGTACTTC
12,TRBJ1-2,TRBV25-1,.,.,CASSWSNYGYTF,TGTGCCAGTAGCTGGTCTAACTATGGCTACACCTTC
14,TRBJ1-2,TRBV7-2,TRBD1,few,CASSRGTEWGGYTF,TGTGCCAGCAGCAGAGGGACAGAATGGGGTGGCTACACCTTC
15,TRBJ2-5,TRBV7-2,.,.,CASSPRQTATETQYF,TGTGCCAGCAGCCCCCGTCAGACAGCGACTGAGACCCAGTACTTC
14,TRBJ2-3,TRBV27,.,.,CASSFGQRKDTQYF,TGTGCCAGCAGTTTCGGCCAGAGGAAAGATACGCAGTATTTT
14,TRBJ2-1,TRBV27,.,.,CASSLTFSYNEQFF,TGTGCCAGCAGTTTGACATTCTCCTACAATGAGCAGTTCTTC
13,TRBJ2-7,TRBV19,.,.,CASSIRHYYEQYF,TGTGCCAGTAGTATCAGACATTACTACGAGCAGTACTTC
14,TRBJ1-1,TRBV11-2,.,.,CAGAQQGGNTEAFF,TGTGCCGGGGCCCAGCAGGGAGGGAACACTGAAGCTTTCTTT
13,TRBJ1-6,TRBV18,.,.,CASSQDSNSPLHF,TGTGCCAGCTCACAGGACAGTAATTCACCCCTCCACTTT
13,TRBJ1-1,TRBV12-3/TRBV12-4,TRBD1,.,CASSGQGRTEAFF,TGTGCCAGCAGTGGACAGGGGCGAACTGAAGCTTTCTTT
16,TRBJ2-1,TRBV2,.,.,CASSEGSGNSYNEQFF,TGTGCCAGCAGTGAAGGTTCAGGTAACTCCTACAATGAGCAGTTCTTC
16,TRBJ2-7,TRBV7-9,TRBD1,.,CASSPKGEQGPYEQYF,TGTGCCAGCAGCCCAAAGGGGGAACAGGGGCCCTACGAGCAGTACTTC
16,TRBJ2-1,TRBV7-7,TRBD2,.,CASSLTGLSSYNEQFF,TGTGCCAGCAGCTTGACGGGACTAAGCTCCTACAATGAGCAGTTCTTC
16,TRBJ2-1,TRBV11-2,.,.,CASSRKMVGGNNEQFF,TGTGCCAGCAGCCGCAAAATGGTAGGAGGGAACAATGAGCAGTTCTTC